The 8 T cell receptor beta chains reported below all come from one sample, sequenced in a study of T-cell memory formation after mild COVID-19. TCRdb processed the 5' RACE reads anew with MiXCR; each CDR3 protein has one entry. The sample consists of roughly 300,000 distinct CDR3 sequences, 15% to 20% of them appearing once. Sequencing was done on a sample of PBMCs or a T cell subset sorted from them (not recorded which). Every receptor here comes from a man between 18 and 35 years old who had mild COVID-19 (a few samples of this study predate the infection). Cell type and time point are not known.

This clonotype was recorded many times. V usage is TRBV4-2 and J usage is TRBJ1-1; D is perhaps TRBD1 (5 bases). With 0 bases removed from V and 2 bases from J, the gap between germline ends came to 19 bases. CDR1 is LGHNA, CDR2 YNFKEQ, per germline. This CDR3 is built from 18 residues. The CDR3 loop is CASSQDERATGLNTEAFF. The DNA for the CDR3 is TGTGCCAGCAGCCAAGATGAGCGGGCTACAGGTCTTAACACTGAAGCTTTCTTT.

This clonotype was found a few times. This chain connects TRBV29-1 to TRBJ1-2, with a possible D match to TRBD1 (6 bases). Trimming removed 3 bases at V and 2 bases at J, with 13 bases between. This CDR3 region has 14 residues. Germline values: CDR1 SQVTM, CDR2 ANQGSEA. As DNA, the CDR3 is TGCAGCGTTGAGATACAGGGTCGGAACTATGGCTACACCTTC. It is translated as CSVEIQGRNYGYTF. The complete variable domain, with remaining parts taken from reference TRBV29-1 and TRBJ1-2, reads SAVISQKPSRDICQRGTSLTIQCQVDSQVTMMFWYRQQPGQSLTLIATANQGSEATYESGFVIDKFPISRPNLTFSTLTVSNMSPEDSSIYLCSVEIQGRNYGYTFGSGTRLTVV.

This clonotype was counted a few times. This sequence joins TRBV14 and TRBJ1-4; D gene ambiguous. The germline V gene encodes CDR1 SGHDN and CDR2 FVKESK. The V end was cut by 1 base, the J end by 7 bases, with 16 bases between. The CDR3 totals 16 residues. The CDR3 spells CASSQAGRFRGEKLFF. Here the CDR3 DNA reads TGTGCCAGCAGCCAAGCGGGAAGGTTCCGGGGTGAAAAACTGTTTTTT.

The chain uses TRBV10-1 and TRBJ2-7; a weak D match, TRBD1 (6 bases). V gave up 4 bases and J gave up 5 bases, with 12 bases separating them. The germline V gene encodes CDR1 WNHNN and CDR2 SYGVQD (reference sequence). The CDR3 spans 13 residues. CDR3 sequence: CASSGQAPHEQYF. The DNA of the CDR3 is TGCGCCAGCAGTGGACAGGCCCCCCACGAGCAGTACTTC.

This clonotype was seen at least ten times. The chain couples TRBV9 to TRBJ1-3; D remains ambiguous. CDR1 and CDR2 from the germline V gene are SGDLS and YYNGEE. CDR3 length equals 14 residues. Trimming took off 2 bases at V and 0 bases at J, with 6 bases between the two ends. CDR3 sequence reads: CASSVTTSGNTIYF. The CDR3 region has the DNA TGTGCCAGCAGCGTGACAACCTCTGGAAACACCATATATTTT.

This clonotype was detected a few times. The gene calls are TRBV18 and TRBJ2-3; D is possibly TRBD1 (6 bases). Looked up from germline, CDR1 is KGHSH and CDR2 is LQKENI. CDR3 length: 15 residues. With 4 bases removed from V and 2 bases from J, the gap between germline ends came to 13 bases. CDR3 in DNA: TGTGCCAGCTCACAACGACAGGCCGTCACAGATACGCAGTATTTT. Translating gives CASSQRQAVTDTQYF.

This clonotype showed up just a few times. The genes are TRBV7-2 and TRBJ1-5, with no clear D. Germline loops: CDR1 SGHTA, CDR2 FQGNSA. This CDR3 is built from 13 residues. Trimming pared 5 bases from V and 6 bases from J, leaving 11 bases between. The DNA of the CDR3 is TGTGCCAGCAGCCGGGGAGTTTTTCAGCCCCAGCATTTT. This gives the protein CASSRGVFQPQHF.

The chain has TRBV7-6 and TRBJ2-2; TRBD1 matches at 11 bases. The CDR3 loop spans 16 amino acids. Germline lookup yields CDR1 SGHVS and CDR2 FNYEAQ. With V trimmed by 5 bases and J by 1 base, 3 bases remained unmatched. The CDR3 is CASSTGTGGNTGELFF. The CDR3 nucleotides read TGTGCCAGCAGCACAGGGACAGGGGGGAACACCGGGGAGCTGTTTTTT.